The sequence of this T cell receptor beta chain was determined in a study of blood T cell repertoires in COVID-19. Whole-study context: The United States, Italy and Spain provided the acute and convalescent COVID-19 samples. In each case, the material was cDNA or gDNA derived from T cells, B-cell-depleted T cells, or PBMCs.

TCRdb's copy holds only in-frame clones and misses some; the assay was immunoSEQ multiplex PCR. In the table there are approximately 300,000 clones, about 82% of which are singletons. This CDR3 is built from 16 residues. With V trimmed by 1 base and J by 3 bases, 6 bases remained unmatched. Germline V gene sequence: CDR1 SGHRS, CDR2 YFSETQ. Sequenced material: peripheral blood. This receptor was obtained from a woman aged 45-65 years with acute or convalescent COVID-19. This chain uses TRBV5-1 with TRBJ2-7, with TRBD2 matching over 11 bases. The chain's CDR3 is CASSLKGGTSGYEQYF. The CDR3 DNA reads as TGCGCCAGCAGCTTGAAAGGCGGGACTAGCGGCTACGAGCAGTACTTC.